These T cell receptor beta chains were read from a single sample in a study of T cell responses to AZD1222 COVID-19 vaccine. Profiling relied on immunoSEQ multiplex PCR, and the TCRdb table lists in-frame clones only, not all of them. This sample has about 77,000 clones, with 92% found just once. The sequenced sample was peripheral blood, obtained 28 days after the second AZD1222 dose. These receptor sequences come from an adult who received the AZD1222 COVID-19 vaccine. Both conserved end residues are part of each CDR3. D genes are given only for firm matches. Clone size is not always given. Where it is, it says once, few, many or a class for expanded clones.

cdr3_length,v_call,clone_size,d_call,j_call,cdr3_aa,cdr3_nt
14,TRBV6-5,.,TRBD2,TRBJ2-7,CASSLAGVSYEQYF,TGTGCCAGCAGTCTAGCGGGAGTGAGCTACGAGCAGTACTTC
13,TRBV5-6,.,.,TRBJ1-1,CASSSTGFTEAFF,TGTGCCAGCAGCTCCACGGGGTTCACTGAAGCTTTCTTT
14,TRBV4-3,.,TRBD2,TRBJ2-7,CASSHTSGSREQYF,TGCGCCAGCAGCCACACTAGCGGGAGTCGCGAGCAGTACTTC
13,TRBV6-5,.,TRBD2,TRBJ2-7,CASQPGGGNEQYF,TGTGCCAGCCAGCCGGGGGGAGGTAACGAGCAGTACTTC
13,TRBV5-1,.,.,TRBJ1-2,CASSAGVGYGYTF,TGCGCCAGCAGCGCCGGGGTTGGCTATGGCTACACCTTC
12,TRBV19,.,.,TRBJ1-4,CASTDRAEKLFF,TGTGCCAGTACCGATCGGGCAGAAAAACTGTTTTTT
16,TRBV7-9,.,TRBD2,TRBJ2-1,CASRQTSGINNNEQFF,TGTGCCAGCAGGCAAACTAGCGGGATAAACAACAATGAGCAGTTCTTC
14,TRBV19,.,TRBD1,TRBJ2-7,CASSTRTGLHEQYF,TGTGCCAGTAGTACAAGGACAGGGTTGCACGAGCAGTACTTC
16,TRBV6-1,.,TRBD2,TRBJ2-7,CASSEATSGGIYEQYF,TGTGCCAGCAGTGAAGCGACTAGCGGGGGGATCTACGAGCAGTACTTC
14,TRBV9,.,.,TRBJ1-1,CASSYHPKNTEAFF,TGTGCCAGCAGCTACCACCCGAAGAACACTGAAGCTTTCTTT
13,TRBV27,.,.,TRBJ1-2,CASSLAANYGYTF,TGTGCCAGCAGTTTGGCAGCCAACTATGGCTACACCTTC
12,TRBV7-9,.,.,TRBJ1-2,CASGGANGGYTF,TGTGCCAGCGGGGGGGCCAATGGAGGCTACACCTTC
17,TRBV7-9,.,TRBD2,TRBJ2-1,CASSFVPIAGKHNEQFF,TGTGCCAGCAGCTTTGTCCCCATAGCGGGAAAACACAATGAGCAGTTCTTC
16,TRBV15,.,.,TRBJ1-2,CATSRSDGGYDYGYTF,TGTGCCACCAGCAGATCGGACGGAGGGTACGACTATGGCTACACCTTC
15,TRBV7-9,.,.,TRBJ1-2,CASSLAIGIGYGYTF,TGTGCCAGCAGCTTAGCGATAGGGATAGGATATGGCTACACCTTC
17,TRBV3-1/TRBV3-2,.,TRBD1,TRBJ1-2,CASSPLPGQGLNYGYTF,TGTGCCAGCAGCCCGTTACCAGGACAGGGACTTAACTATGGCTACACCTTC
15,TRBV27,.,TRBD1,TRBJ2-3,CASTSNDRGTDTQYF,TGTGCCAGCACCTCCAATGACAGGGGGACAGATACGCAGTATTTT
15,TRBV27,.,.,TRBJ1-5,CASAAGQTGNQPQHF,TGTGCCTCGGCGGCAGGGCAGACGGGCAATCAGCCCCAGCATTTT
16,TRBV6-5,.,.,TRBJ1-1,CASSYGSGELGTEAFF,TGTGCCAGCAGTTACGGGTCAGGGGAATTGGGCACTGAAGCTTTCTTT
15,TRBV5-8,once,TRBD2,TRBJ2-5,CASSLEAGVRETQYF,TGTGCCAGCAGCTTGGAAGCGGGAGTAAGGGAGACCCAGTACTTC
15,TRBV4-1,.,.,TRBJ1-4,CASSQEQLGEGKLFF,TGCGCCAGCAGCCAGGAACAGCTCGGGGAGGGAAAACTGTTTTTT
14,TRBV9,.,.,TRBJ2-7,CASSVEGGSYEQYF,TGTGCCAGCAGCGTAGAGGGAGGCTCCTACGAGCAGTACTTC
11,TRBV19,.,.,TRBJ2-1,CASSMGNEQFF,TGTGCCAGTAGTATGGGGAATGAGCAGTTCTTC